A selection of T cell receptor beta chains follows, all from one sample in a study of T-cell reconstitution after alpha-beta-depleted transplantation in children. MiXCR was run by TCRdb on the PCR reads, yielding one entry per CDR3 protein. The repertoire holds 250,000 to 300,000 distinct CDR3 sequences, with roughly 8.2% as singletons. Specimen: peripheral blood, collected 360 days after TCRalphabeta/CD19-depleted stem cell transplant. All receptors come from a female patient between 2 and 15 years old who had a stem cell transplant for Fanconi anemia, so the T cells may come from the graft donor. Each CDR3 is given with its conserved first and last residue. Each record gives: V gene, CDR3 protein.

V gene: TRBV6-2/TRBV6-3
CDR3 protein: CASCFIRGTEAFF

V gene: TRBV4-2
CDR3 protein: CASSRLQGYEQFF

V gene: TRBV20-1
CDR3 protein: CSARGRGAVNEQFF

V gene: TRBV5-1
CDR3 protein: CASSRSGRPGSYNEQFF

V gene: TRBV7-3
CDR3 protein: CASSLYWSGSGANVLTF

V gene: TRBV12-3/TRBV12-4
CDR3 protein: CALSRSKGGRVSYNEQFF

V gene: TRBV19
CDR3 protein: CASIGAGGYNEQFF

V gene: TRBV27
CDR3 protein: CASSFRIRNIQYF

V gene: TRBV3-1
CDR3 protein: CASSQVAGDGWEQYWQQYF

V gene: TRBV28
CDR3 protein: CASSFLTQGVGNTIYF

V gene: TRBV12-3/TRBV12-4
CDR3 protein: CASSLGLSNTEAFF

V gene: TRBV4-3
CDR3 protein: CASSQEKKGLISGANVLTF

V gene: TRBV18
CDR3 protein: CASSPRTDTQYF

V gene: TRBV25-1
CDR3 protein: CASSESWGTQYF

V gene: TRBV2
CDR3 protein: CASRKMGERQETQYF

V gene: TRBV7-9
CDR3 protein: CAPGGDSNTGELFF

V gene: TRBV4-2
CDR3 protein: CASSQDLAGLYEQYF

V gene: TRBV29-1
CDR3 protein: CSVEKGAVEAFF

V gene: TRBV5-1
CDR3 protein: CASRKTSGGDSNEQFF

V gene: TRBV7-2
CDR3 protein: CASSSSGFRGPGNTIYF

V gene: TRBV4-1
CDR3 protein: CASSQWGRTYEQYF

V gene: TRBV28
CDR3 protein: CATRDRGRETQYF

V gene: TRBV5-6
CDR3 protein: CASSLELAGYGELFF

V gene: TRBV12-3/TRBV12-4
CDR3 protein: CASSIKYEQYF

V gene: TRBV6-1
CDR3 protein: CASRRHGEQGYGYTF

V gene: TRBV28
CDR3 protein: CASSELTGTEQFF

V gene: TRBV9
CDR3 protein: CASSVGGQGLGTEAFF

V gene: TRBV9
CDR3 protein: CASSVGSSGGNTEAFF

V gene: TRBV29-1
CDR3 protein: CSVGVGDYTEAFF

V gene: TRBV6-2/TRBV6-3
CDR3 protein: CASRPHGLAGAYQETQYF

V gene: TRBV7-3
CDR3 protein: CASRSTRTSGGANTGELFF

V gene: TRBV9
CDR3 protein: CASSVAPRPLNNEQFF

V gene: TRBV20-1
CDR3 protein: CSAEDPRYEQYF

V gene: TRBV7-8
CDR3 protein: CASSPQGAGGYNEQFF

V gene: TRBV28
CDR3 protein: CASREMSTDTQYF

V gene: TRBV20-1
CDR3 protein: CSARQGWTQYF

V gene: TRBV7-9
CDR3 protein: CASSSHSGSNTGELFF

V gene: TRBV20-1
CDR3 protein: CSAYDRGNEQYF

V gene: TRBV5-1
CDR3 protein: CASSLASRTTDTQYF

V gene: TRBV4-3
CDR3 protein: CASSRETLTSTDTQYF

V gene: TRBV12-3/TRBV12-4
CDR3 protein: CASGAGGKWGVFF

V gene: TRBV20-1
CDR3 protein: CSARVGIPYEQYF

V gene: TRBV28
CDR3 protein: CASSQTGGHNYEQYF

V gene: TRBV2
CDR3 protein: CASSQQGVSYNEQFF

V gene: TRBV14
CDR3 protein: CASSQMGRGLQETQYF

V gene: TRBV6-5
CDR3 protein: CASSSGLQNTEAFF

V gene: TRBV2
CDR3 protein: CASTETTGFSTDTQYF

V gene: TRBV7-3
CDR3 protein: CASSHSGGATDTQYF

V gene: TRBV2
CDR3 protein: CASSELAGMGEQYF

V gene: TRBV7-6
CDR3 protein: CASSPIGGGTEAFF

V gene: TRBV15
CDR3 protein: CATSLGGRSYEQYF

V gene: TRBV20-1
CDR3 protein: CSAPRVGGPKAEAFF

V gene: TRBV28
CDR3 protein: CASGWFHEQYF